What follows is one TCR beta chain and its context. Germline V CDR1 and CDR2: SGHRS, YFSETQ. Trimming stripped 0 bases from V and 6 bases from J, with 12 bases between. The CDR3 has 14 residues. This sample stems from a study of CD8 T cells in Susac syndrome. Random hexamers were used to reverse transcribe the RNA input (about 0.45 to 1 ug). TCRdb passed the immunoSEQ multiplex PCR reads through MiXCR, listing each CDR3 protein once. This sample has approximately 150,000 distinct CDR3 sequences, with approximately 95% found just once. TCR beta sequencing covered blood CD8+ and CD4+ T cells. TEMRA cells were FACS-enriched, unlike CD8+ and CD4+ T cells, which were negatively isolated.

Input material: CD4+ T cells from PBMCs. The rearrangement uses TRBV5-1 and TRBJ1-2; D is undetermined. The sequence came from a human donor with multiple sclerosis. The CDR3 protein is CASSLGSEGNGYTF. In DNA, the CDR3 is TGCGCCAGCAGCTTGGGGTCCGAGGGCAATGGCTACACCTTC. Drawing the rest from reference TRBV5-1 and TRBJ1-2, the complete variable domain is KAGVTQTPRYLIKTRGQQVTLSCSPISGHRSVSWYQQTPGQGLQFLFEYFSETQRNKGNFPGRFSGRQFSNSRSEMNVSTLELGDSALYLCASSLGSEGNGYTFGSGTRLTVV.